This record concerns one T cell receptor beta chain sequence. Its antigen is unidentified. This specimen belongs to a study of T cells after yellow fever vaccination. At the level of the study: In the case of low-cell-number fractions, SMART-Seq v4 Ultra Low Input was used for preparation. General study points: Subsequent to the booster, the majority of primary-vaccination clones reappeared (around 97% CD4, approximately 90% CD8). Weaker overall was a secondary response that nonetheless peaked faster, on day 5 versus 15.

A universal primer site and UMIs were added as TCR cDNA was made by 5'RACE template switching. TCRdb called the 5' RACE reads again in MiXCR, with one record for every CDR3 protein. Of 600,000 to 750,000 distinct CDR3 sequences in the sample, around an eighth were seen once. The ends were cut back, 3 bases at V and 2 bases at J, with 11 bases in the middle. Germline V gives CDR1 SGHTA, CDR2 FQGNSA. The CDR3 length is 14 residues. The specimen comprised PBMCs, sampled on the day of the yellow fever booster vaccination. The sequence was obtained from a young man who received the YFV17D yellow fever vaccine. The chain combines TRBV7-2 with TRBJ2-7, with D unclear. CDR3 sequence (DNA): TGTGCCAGCAGCTTTTCCTCGAATACCTACGAGCAGTACTTC. It is translated as CASSFSSNTYEQYF.